The 30 T cell receptor beta chains reported below all come from one sample, sequenced in a study of T cell responses to AZD1222 COVID-19 vaccine. Only in-frame clones appear in the TCRdb table, and some are missing; sequencing was by immunoSEQ multiplex PCR. The data contain around 120,000 clones, around 90% of them singletons. Sequencing used peripheral blood, obtained on day 0 of AZD1222 vaccination. Receptors were obtained from an adult in good health.

J is TRBJ1-5 and V is TRBV6-2 or TRBV6-3, with D perhaps matching TRBD1 (6 bases). The CDR3 sequence is 19 residues long. CDR1 MNHEY and CDR2 SVGEGT come from the germline V gene. The ends were cut back, 4 bases at V and 0 bases at J, with 22 bases in the middle. For the CDR3, the DNA is TGTGCCAGCAGTTCCCCTCGGGGCGGGGGCATGTATAGCAATCAGCCCCAGCATTTT. This gives the protein CASSSPRGGGMYSNQPQHF.

V is TRBV10-3 and J is TRBJ2-7, with 8 bases fitting TRBD2. With 0 bases clipped from V and 6 bases from J, the junction kept 4 bases outside the gene matches. Germline CDR1 ENHRY, CDR2 SYGVKD. The CDR3 contains 14 residues. The CDR3 coding sequence is TGTGCCATCAGTGAGTCGGGACTAGTTAGCGAGCAGTACTTC. The encoded protein is CAISESGLVSEQYF.

The chain is built from TRBV12-5 and TRBJ1-2; 10 nucleotides match TRBD1. The V segment lost 6 bases and the J segment 7 bases; nucleotides outside the gene matches: 2. Germline V gene sequence: CDR1 LGHNT, CDR2 FRNRAP. The CDR3 runs to 12 residues. Here the CDR3 reads CASGDRGVGYTF. In nucleotides, the CDR3 is TGTGCTAGTGGGGACAGGGGGGTTGGCTACACCTTC.

V usage is TRBV3-1 (or the pseudogene TRBV3-2) and J usage is TRBJ1-1, with D unclear. V gave up 4 bases and J gave up 8 bases, with 8 bases separating them. Germline V lookup: CDR1 LGHDT, CDR2 YNNKEL (reference sequence). CDR3 size: 11 residues. The CDR3 DNA reads as TGTGCCAGCAGCCTCAGTAGGGAAGCTTTCTTT. Translating it yields CASSLSREAFF.

The rearrangement joins TRBV6-2 or TRBV6-3 to TRBJ1-5; TRBD1 aligns across 9 bases. Germline V gives CDR1 MNHEY, CDR2 SVGEGT. This CDR3 spans 14 amino acids. The ends lost 6 bases at V and 7 bases at J; junction bases unmatched: 7. The CDR3 DNA is TGTGCCAGCAGCCGGACAGGGGTCCGGCAGCCCCAGCATTTT. This translates into CASSRTGVRQPQHF.

The chain couples TRBV3-1 (or the pseudogene TRBV3-2) to TRBJ1-6; tentatively, D is TRBD1 (6 bases). Trimming cost V 1 base and J 7 bases, with 14 bases left between them. The CDR3 runs to 16 residues. Germline CDR1 reads LGHDT; CDR2 reads YNNKEL (reference sequence). CDR3 loop: CASSQATGSRNSPLHF. The CDR3 DNA reads TGTGCCAGCAGCCAAGCGACAGGCTCGAGGAATTCACCCCTCCACTTT.

The J gene is TRBJ1-1, the V gene TRBV5-1; unclear D gene. CDR3 length: 15 residues. The germline V gene encodes CDR1 SGHRS and CDR2 YFSETQ. V lost 3 bases and J lost 7, with 19 bases in between. The CDR3 sequence is CASSSETPQMGEAFF. The DNA of the CDR3 is TGCGCCAGCAGCTCAGAGACACCCCAAATGGGTGAAGCTTTCTTT.

The chain combines TRBV14 with TRBJ1-4; 9 bases map to TRBD1. Germline CDR1 is SGHDN and CDR2 is FVKESK. Unmatched junction bases numbered 10, after V lost 2 bases and J lost 3 bases. CDR3 length: 18 amino acids. The CDR3 DNA reads as TGTGCCAGCAGCCAAAGGCTTCGGGGGACAGGGTCTAATGAAAAACTGTTTTTT. Protein sequence: CASSQRLRGTGSNEKLFF.

The chain combines TRBV6-1 with TRBJ2-1, with 12 bases fitting TRBD2. Germline V gives CDR1 MNHNS, CDR2 SASEGT. The J segment lost 7 bases and the V segment lost 2 bases, leaving 9 bases of the junction unmatched. This CDR3 region has 17 residues. The CDR3 loop is CASSENGLAGPGNEQFF. CDR3 nucleotide sequence: TGTGCCAGCAGTGAAAACGGACTAGCGGGGCCCGGGAATGAGCAGTTCTTC.

This clone appeared a single time. The rearrangement links TRBV2 to TRBJ2-2; a possible D gene is TRBD2 (5 bases). CDR3 length: 15 residues. Trimming cost V 6 bases and J 6 bases, with 17 bases left between them. Germline loops: CDR1 SNHLY, CDR2 FYNNEI. CDR3 DNA: TGTGCCAGCAGGACCCCTCGAGGGCCCCCCGGGGAGCTGTTTTTT. As protein: CASRTPRGPPGELFF.

In this sample, this clone turned up a few times. The chain has TRBV5-1 and TRBJ1-1; TRBD1 might be the D (5 bases). This CDR3 comprises 15 residues. In germline, CDR1 is SGHRS, CDR2 YFSETQ. V lost 4 bases and J lost 3, with 16 bases in between. CDR3 residues: CASSPWGRGDTEAFF. DNA of the CDR3: TGCGCCAGCAGCCCTTGGGGAAGGGGTGACACTGAAGCTTTCTTT.

The V gene is TRBV20-1, the J gene TRBJ1-3; D call uncertain. The CDR3 is 11 amino acids. V lost 2 bases, J lost 8 bases, and 7 bases lay in between. Germline CDR1 is DFQATT and CDR2 is SNEGSKA (reference sequence). The CDR3 loop is CSARPGDTIYF. CDR3 bases: TGCAGTGCTAGACCCGGCGACACCATATATTTT.

This chain links TRBV30 with TRBJ1-1; D remains ambiguous. Trimming pared 4 bases from V and 1 base from J, leaving 13 bases between. The CDR3 is 14 residues long. CDR1 is GTSNPN, CDR2 SVGIG, per germline (reference sequence). The DNA of the CDR3 is TGTGCCTGGACCTGGACCCAGGCGAACACTGAAGCTTTCTTT. It yields the protein CAWTWTQANTEAFF.

CDR3 amino acids: CASSLAEGEQFF. DNA of the CDR3: TGCGCCAGCAGCTTGGCCGAGGGTGAGCAGTTCTTC. This sequence joins TRBV5-1 and TRBJ2-1, with D perhaps matching TRBD2 (5 bases). This CDR3 is 12 amino acids long. V lost 0 bases to trimming and J lost 9 bases, with 7 bases between them. Germline V gives CDR1 SGHRS, CDR2 YFSETQ. The full variable domain, its missing parts supplied by reference TRBV5-1 and TRBJ2-1, is KAGVTQTPRYLIKTRGQQVTLSCSPISGHRSVSWYQQTPGQGLQFLFEYFSETQRNKGNFPGRFSGRQFSNSRSEMNVSTLELGDSALYLCASSLAEGEQFFGPGTRLTVL.

The chain combines TRBV30 with TRBJ2-1, with 13 positions matching TRBD2. The CDR3 loop spans 15 amino acids. The junction had 3 bases not matched to a gene; V was cut back by 5 bases and J by 2 bases. Germline-derived CDR1 and CDR2 are GTSNPN and SVGIG (reference sequence). The CDR3 DNA follows: TGTGCCTGGTCACTAGCGGGGGGGCCCTACAATGAGCAGTTCTTC. The encoded protein is CAWSLAGGPYNEQFF.

This clone occurred a few times. The rearrangement links TRBV6-2 or TRBV6-3 to TRBJ1-1; 10 bases line up with TRBD1. V was pared by 2 bases and J by 5 bases, with 11 bases of the junction left unmatched. CDR3 size: 17 residues. CDR1 is MNHEY and CDR2 is SVGEGT in the germline V gene. The DNA of the CDR3 is TGTGCCAGCAGTTACCGAACTCGGGGACAGGGGTATACTGAAGCTTTCTTT. Protein product: CASSYRTRGQGYTEAFF.

The rearrangement uses TRBV6-5 and TRBJ1-2; D remains unclear. Trimming removed 6 bases at V and 6 bases at J, with 20 bases between. Germline CDR1 MNHEY, CDR2 SVGAGI. The CDR3 spans 15 residues. This CDR3 is CASRLGGRPLDGYTF. CDR3 DNA sequence: TGTGCCAGCAGGCTCGGCGGTCGGCCCTTGGATGGCTACACCTTC.

The chain has TRBV12-3 or TRBV12-4 and TRBJ2-7; D not resolved. The CDR3 runs 13 residues. The V end was cut by 1 base, the J end by 1 base, with 5 bases between. The DNA for the CDR3 is TGTGCCAGCAGTTTAGGGGGATCCTACGAGCAGTACTTC. Translating gives CASSLGGSYEQYF.

This rearrangement joins TRBV5-1 to TRBJ1-6; D perhaps matches TRBD1 (5 bases). This CDR3 comprises 14 residues. Trimming left V 5 bases short and J 6 bases short, with 12 bases between. Germline V gene sequence: CDR1 SGHRS, CDR2 YFSETQ. This chain's CDR3 is CASSAGTGNSPLHF. DNA of the CDR3: TGCGCCAGCAGTGCGGGGACGGGTAATTCACCCCTCCACTTT.

The CDR3 loop is CASSPRLGQHNEQFF. The CDR3 region has the DNA TGTGCCAGCAGCCCTAGGTTGGGTCAACACAATGAGCAGTTCTTC. The chain combines TRBV7-2 with TRBJ2-1; D unresolved. Trimming left V 5 bases short and J 5 bases short, with 16 bases between. Germline values: CDR1 SGHTA, CDR2 FQGNSA. The CDR3 loop spans 15 amino acids.

A single count supports this clone. The chain is built from TRBV25-1 and TRBJ2-7; TRBD2 might be the D (5 bases). The length of the CDR3 is 13 residues. Trimming left V 4 bases short and J 4 bases short, with 11 bases between. CDR1 and CDR2 (germline): MGHDK, SYGVNS. CDR3 DNA sequence: TGTGCCAGCAGTGTGCCGTGGGAGTACGAGCAGTACTTC. This codes for CASSVPWEYEQYF.

The chain couples TRBV30 to TRBJ1-1; D not resolved. The V gene's germline CDR1 is GTSNPN and CDR2 SVGIG (reference sequence). Between the trimmed V and J ends, which lost 3 bases and 3 bases, there was a span of 11 bases. CDR3 length equals 13 residues. DNA of the CDR3: TGTGCCTGGAGAAAGGACTATGACACTGAAGCTTTCTTT. This codes for CAWRKDYDTEAFF.

This chain joins TRBV6-1 and TRBJ2-1; 9 nucleotides match TRBD1. With V trimmed by 2 bases and J by 5 bases, 4 bases remained unmatched. CDR3 size: 15 residues. From germline, CDR1 is MNHNS and CDR2 SASEGT. CDR3 DNA sequence: TGTGCCAGCAGTGAAAAGGGACAGGGCCACAATGAGCAGTTCTTC. Translating it yields CASSEKGQGHNEQFF.

This chain links TRBV5-1 with TRBJ1-2; D may be TRBD1 (5 bases). CDR3 size: 13 residues. Germline V gene lookup returns CDR1 SGHRS and CDR2 YFSETQ. V was shortened by 3 bases and J by 4 bases, with 10 bases between the two germline ends. The CDR3 spells CASSSDSFYGYTF. The CDR3 DNA reads as TGCGCCAGCAGCTCAGACAGTTTCTATGGCTACACCTTC.

The J gene is TRBJ1-1, the V gene TRBV6-1, with D maybe TRBD1 (6 bases). Germline CDR1 reads MNHNS; CDR2 reads SASEGT. The CDR3 has 11 amino acids. V was clipped by 0 bases and J by 11 bases, with 7 bases between them. In DNA, the CDR3 is TGTGCCAGCAGTGAAGCGCAGGGGGCTTTCTTT. Protein: CASSEAQGAFF.

This chain links TRBV19 with TRBJ2-5, with D hard to call. Germline V CDR1 and CDR2: LNHDA, SQIVND (reference sequence). CDR3 length: 13 residues. Trimming cost V 1 base and J 7 bases, with 10 bases left between them. The CDR3, as DNA: TGTGCCAGTAGTATAGGAATGCCGCGGACCCAGTACTTC. It yields the protein CASSIGMPRTQYF.

V and J are TRBV27 and TRBJ2-7; weak D call: TRBD1 (6 bases). This CDR3 has 12 amino acids. Germline CDR1 MNHEY, CDR2 SMNVEV (reference sequence). Between the trimmed V and J ends, which lost 6 bases and 5 bases, there was a span of 11 bases. Here the CDR3 DNA reads TGTGCCAGCAGCCTCACAGGGAACGAGCAGTACTTC. Translating gives CASSLTGNEQYF.

In its sample, this clone was seen once. This rearrangement joins TRBV19 to TRBJ2-7; no clear D gene. The V end lost 0 bases, the J end lost 1 base, and 4 bases lay between the germline ends. From germline, CDR1 is LNHDA and CDR2 SQIVND (reference sequence). CDR3 length: 13 residues. CDR3 sequence (DNA): TGTGCCAGTAGTATAGAATTTTCCTACGAGCAGTACTTC. This codes for CASSIEFSYEQYF. The complete variable domain, with remaining parts taken from reference TRBV19 and TRBJ2-7, reads DGGITQSPKYLFRKEGQNVTLSCEQNLNHDAMYWYRQDPGQGLRLIYYSQIVNDFQKGDIAEGYSVSREKKESFPLTVTSAQKNPTAFYLCASSIEFSYEQYFGPGTRLTVT.

The chain combines TRBV4-1 with TRBJ2-2; D not certain. Germline CDR1 and CDR2: MGHRA and YSYEKL. V dropped 4 bases and J dropped 6 bases, with 6 bases sitting between them. The CDR3 has 12 residues. CDR3 amino acids: CASSLVPGELFF. In DNA form, the CDR3 reads TGCGCCAGCAGCCTCGTTCCCGGGGAGCTGTTTTTT.

This clone was seen just once. The chain combines TRBV24-1 with TRBJ1-5, with a possible D match to TRBD1 (5 bases). The CDR3 is 13 residues long. V was pared by 4 bases and J by 9 bases, with 12 bases between. Per germline, CDR1 KGHDR and CDR2 SFDVKD. The CDR3 region is CATSDSSQGPQHF. In DNA form, the CDR3 reads TGTGCCACCAGTGACTCCTCCCAGGGGCCCCAGCATTTT.